A single T cell receptor (beta chain) is shown here with its context. This record comes from a study of blood T cell repertoires in COVID-19. In the study overall: Sites across the United States, Italy and Spain contributed samples from acute and convalescent COVID-19. In each case, the material was cDNA or gDNA derived from T cells, B-cell-depleted T cells, or PBMCs.

The CDR3 extends over 13 amino acids. V lost 0 bases to trimming and J lost 3 bases, with 6 bases between them. Germline V CDR1 and CDR2: SGDLS, YYNGEE. The authors' processing: Scientists estimated how many nucleated cells there were by amplifying reference gene primers. TCRdb keeps only in-frame clones here, not all; method: immunoSEQ multiplex PCR. For V, J and clone size, that table is used; D and trimming come from the DNA. The sample lists 65,000 to 75,000 clones; more than 75% were seen once. Sequenced input: peripheral blood. This chain uses TRBV9 with TRBJ1-1; tentative D call: TRBD1 (5 bases). The source is a human donor in a cohort sampled during active COVID-19. The CDR3 nucleotides read TGTGCCAGCAGCGTAGGGGGGGACACTGAAGCTTTCTTT. Translation gives CASSVGGDTEAFF.